The 16 T cell receptor beta chains given below trace back to one sample, sequenced in a study of T cell changes during pregnancy in multiple sclerosis. The repertoire was sequenced with immunoSEQ multiplex PCR; TCRdb's copy has only in-frame clones and lacks some. The top ten hold 0.6% to 0.8% of the sample, which has about 42,000 clones, 84% seen once. The specimen comprised CD4+ T cells from peripheral blood mononuclear cells, sampled before pregnancy. The receptors were gathered from a female donor with multiple sclerosis, enrolled in a pregnancy study.

Only a few counts were recorded for this clone. The J gene is TRBJ1-5, the V gene TRBV30; 8 nucleotides agree with TRBD1. The V gene end was trimmed by 2 bases and the J gene end by 11 bases; junction bases not matched to a gene: 2. Germline V CDR1 and CDR2: GTSNPN, SVGIG (reference sequence). CDR3 length: 11 amino acids. The CDR3 protein is CAWSTQGAQHF. In nucleotides, the CDR3 is TGTGCCTGGAGTACACAGGGGGCCCAGCATTTT.

V usage is TRBV19 and J usage is TRBJ2-3; possible D gene TRBD1, 6 bases. CDR1 is LNHDA and CDR2 is SQIVND in the germline V gene (reference sequence). CDR3 length: 17 residues. Trimming stripped 6 bases from V and 4 bases from J, with 23 bases between. Here the CDR3 DNA reads TGTGCCAGTAGCAACCGGCCAGGGGCTAGCAGGGCAGATACGCAGTATTTT. It specifies CASSNRPGASRADTQYF.

The chain carries TRBV25-1 and TRBJ2-6; D might be TRBD2 (6 bases). This CDR3 contains 14 residues. Between the trimmed V and J ends, which lost 2 bases and 10 bases, there was a span of 12 bases. CDR1 and CDR2 (germline): MGHDK, SYGVNS. This chain's CDR3 is CASSEARGRNVLTF. The CDR3 region has the DNA TGTGCCAGCAGTGAAGCCCGAGGGAGGAACGTCCTGACTTTC.

The rearrangement joins TRBV2 to TRBJ1-1, with 8 bases lining up with TRBD1. The trim removed 8 bases at V and 3 bases at J, leaving 11 bases unmatched. Germline loops: CDR1 SNHLY, CDR2 FYNNEI. CDR3 length: 15 amino acids. CDR3 nucleotides: TGTGCCAGCTCGAACCAGGGGGCAGGGTACACTGAAGCTTTCTTT. It encodes CASSNQGAGYTEAFF.

This rearrangement joins TRBV30 to TRBJ2-3, with TRBD1 matching 10 bases. CDR1 and CDR2 (germline): GTSNPN, SVGIG (reference sequence). The CDR3 runs to 14 residues. Trimming cost V 2 bases and J 10 bases; bases outside gene matches: 9. The CDR3 is CAWSNRDRGFPQYF. DNA of the CDR3: TGTGCCTGGAGTAACCGGGACAGGGGATTTCCGCAGTATTTT.

V and J are TRBV2 and TRBJ1-4; D possibly corresponds to TRBD1 (5 bases). This CDR3 spans 15 amino acids. V gave up 2 bases and J gave up 4 bases, with 11 bases separating them. Germline CDR1 reads SNHLY; CDR2 reads FYNNEI. The CDR3 bases are TGTGCCAGCAGTGAAAGTCCAGGGATTAATGAAAAACTGTTTTTT. It codes for CASSESPGINEKLFF.

This clone appeared a few times. The genes are TRBV7-6 and TRBJ1-5; the D is unclear. From germline, CDR1 is SGHVS and CDR2 FNYEAQ. Trimming stripped 5 bases from V and 0 bases from J, with 11 bases between. CDR3 length: 15 residues. CDR3 in amino acids: CASSPQEGSNQPQHF. Written as DNA, the CDR3 is TGTGCCAGCAGCCCCCAGGAGGGTAGCAATCAGCCCCAGCATTTT.

This chain uses TRBV6-1 with TRBJ2-2; 10 positions agree with TRBD2. The junction had 11 bases not matched to a gene; V was cut back by 2 bases and J by 5 bases. The CDR3 extends over 18 amino acids. Germline assignment: CDR1 MNHNS and CDR2 SASEGT. As DNA, the CDR3 is TGTGCCAGCAGTGAATTGAGCGGGGGGGCCTCGGGTACCGGGGAGCTGTTTTTT. Residues: CASSELSGGASGTGELFF.

This clone occurred a few times. The V and J genes are TRBV6-5 and TRBJ2-4, with TRBD1 as a possible D gene (5 bases). This CDR3 is built from 12 residues. With 6 bases removed from V and 8 bases from J, the gap between germline ends came to 11 bases. The germline V gene encodes CDR1 MNHEY and CDR2 SVGAGI. The CDR3 nucleotides read TGTGCCAGCAGCAATGACAGAGACATTCAGTACTTC. Encoded protein: CASSNDRDIQYF.

The chain links TRBV6-5 to TRBJ2-5; D possibly corresponds to TRBD2 (5 bases). This CDR3 spans 12 amino acids. Germline V gene lookup returns CDR1 MNHEY and CDR2 SVGAGI. V lost 7 bases to trimming and J lost 5 bases, with 11 bases between them. The CDR3 is CASMGDPETQYF. The CDR3 DNA reads TGTGCCAGCATGGGAGACCCGGAGACCCAGTACTTC.

The rearrangement links TRBV11-2 to TRBJ1-1; D is possibly TRBD1 (6 bases). Trimming removed 6 bases at V and 4 bases at J, with 18 bases between. Germline V gene sequence: CDR1 SGHAT, CDR2 FQNNGV. The CDR3 covers 15 residues. The CDR3 DNA follows: TGTGCCAGCAGATACAGCACACAGGGCGCCACTGAAGCTTTCTTT. Translating gives CASRYSTQGATEAFF.

This clone qualifies as medium-sized (0.01 to 0.1%). This chain connects TRBV7-6 to TRBJ1-1; tentative D call: TRBD1 (6 bases). V shed 4 bases and J shed 5 bases, with 17 bases lying between them. Germline values: CDR1 SGHVS, CDR2 FNYEAQ. The CDR3 has 15 amino acids. This CDR3 reads CASSSQPTGSTEAFF. CDR3 coding DNA: TGTGCCAGCAGCTCCCAACCGACAGGATCTACTGAAGCTTTCTTT.

The CDR3 DNA follows: TGTGCCAGTAGTATATCCCAGGGGAAGGCCACTGAAGCTTTCTTT. This encodes CASSISQGKATEAFF. The chain uses TRBV19 and TRBJ1-1; weak D call: TRBD1 (6 bases). With 2 bases removed from V and 4 bases from J, the gap between germline ends came to 14 bases. The CDR3 has 15 residues. Germline CDR1 reads LNHDA; CDR2 reads SQIVND (reference sequence).

This clone was recorded once. The chain uses TRBV6-5 and TRBJ1-1, with D hard to call. Germline V gene data show CDR1 as MNHEY and CDR2 as SVGAGI. The germline V and J ends were trimmed by 0 bases and 7 bases, with 9 bases remaining between them. The length of the CDR3 is 13 residues. In nucleotides, the CDR3 is TGTGCCAGCAGTTACTCGTCGAGGTTTGAAGCTTTCTTT. It specifies CASSYSSRFEAFF.

The chain is built from TRBV6-1 and TRBJ1-2; 10 nucleotides match TRBD1. V was clipped by 6 bases and J by 9 bases; unmatched bases: 7. CDR3 size: 13 residues. In germline, CDR1 is MNHNS, CDR2 SASEGT. CDR3 sequence reads: CASRTTTGGSYTF. DNA for the CDR3: TGTGCCAGCAGAACAACGACAGGGGGCAGCTACACCTTC.

This sequence joins TRBV19 and TRBJ1-5, with D possibly TRBD1 on 5 matching bases. CDR1 and CDR2 from the germline V gene are LNHDA and SQIVND (reference sequence). The V end lost 7 bases, the J end lost 11 bases, and 33 bases lay between the germline ends. The CDR3 has 18 amino acids. CDR3 sequence: CASNRREAGRETSRAQHF. The CDR3 DNA reads as TGTGCCAGTAACCGAAGGGAGGCGGGCAGGGAAACGAGTAGGGCCCAGCATTTT.